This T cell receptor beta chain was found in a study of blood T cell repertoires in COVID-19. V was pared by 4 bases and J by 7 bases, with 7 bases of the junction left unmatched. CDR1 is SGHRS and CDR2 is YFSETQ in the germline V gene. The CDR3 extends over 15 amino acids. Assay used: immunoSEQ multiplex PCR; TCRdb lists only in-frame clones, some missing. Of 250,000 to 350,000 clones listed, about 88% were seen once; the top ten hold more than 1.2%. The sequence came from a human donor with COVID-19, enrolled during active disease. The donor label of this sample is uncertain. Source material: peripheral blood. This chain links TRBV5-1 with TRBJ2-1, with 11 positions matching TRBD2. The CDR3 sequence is CASSVLAGGKNEQFF. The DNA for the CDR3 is TGCGCCAGCAGCGTGCTAGCGGGAGGAAAGAATGAGCAGTTCTTC.